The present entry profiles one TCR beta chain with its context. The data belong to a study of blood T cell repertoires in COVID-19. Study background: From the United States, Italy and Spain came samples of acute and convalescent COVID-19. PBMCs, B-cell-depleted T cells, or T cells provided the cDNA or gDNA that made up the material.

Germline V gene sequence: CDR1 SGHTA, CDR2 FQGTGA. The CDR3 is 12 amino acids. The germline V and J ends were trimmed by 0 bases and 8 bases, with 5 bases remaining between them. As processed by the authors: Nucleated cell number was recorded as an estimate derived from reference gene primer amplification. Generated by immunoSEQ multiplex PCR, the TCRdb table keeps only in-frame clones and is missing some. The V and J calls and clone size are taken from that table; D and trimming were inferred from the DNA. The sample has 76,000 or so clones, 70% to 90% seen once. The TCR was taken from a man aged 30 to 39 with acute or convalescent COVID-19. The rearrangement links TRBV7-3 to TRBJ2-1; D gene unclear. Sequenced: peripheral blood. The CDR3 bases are TGTGCCAGCAGCTTAACGGGCTATGAGCAGTTCTTC. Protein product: CASSLTGYEQFF.